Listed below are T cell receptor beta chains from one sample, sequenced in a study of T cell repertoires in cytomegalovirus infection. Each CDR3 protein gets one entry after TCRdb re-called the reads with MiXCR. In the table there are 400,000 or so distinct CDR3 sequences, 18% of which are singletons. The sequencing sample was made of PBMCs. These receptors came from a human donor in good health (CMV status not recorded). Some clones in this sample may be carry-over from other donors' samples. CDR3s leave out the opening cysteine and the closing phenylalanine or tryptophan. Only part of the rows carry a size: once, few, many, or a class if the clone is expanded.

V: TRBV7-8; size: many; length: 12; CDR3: ASSIRQGLDGYT
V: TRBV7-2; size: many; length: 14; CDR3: ASSLGQQGLYNEQF
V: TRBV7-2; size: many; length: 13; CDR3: ASSSPRGKQETQY
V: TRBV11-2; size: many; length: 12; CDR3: ASSLVPAMGEQY
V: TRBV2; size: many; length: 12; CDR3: ASSEMASTDTQY
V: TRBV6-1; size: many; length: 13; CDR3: ASSEAGDRVHGYT
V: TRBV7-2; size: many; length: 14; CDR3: ASSLGLAGGKETQY
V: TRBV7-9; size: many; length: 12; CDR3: ASSQLQGSDGYT
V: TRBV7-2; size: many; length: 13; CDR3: ASSLSATGPNTQY
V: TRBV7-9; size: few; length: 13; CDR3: ASSSLPGTQDEQY
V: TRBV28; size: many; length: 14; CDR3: ASSFPRTGGPETQY
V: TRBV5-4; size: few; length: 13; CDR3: ASSLASEHTGELF
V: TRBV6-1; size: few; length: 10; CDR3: ASSEVSTEAF
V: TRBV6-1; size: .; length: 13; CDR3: ASNQRERPDNEQF
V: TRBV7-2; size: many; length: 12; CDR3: ASSLAGGWYEQY
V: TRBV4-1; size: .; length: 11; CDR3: ASSRIGADTQY
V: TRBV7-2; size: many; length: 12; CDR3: ASSLGGHTDTQY
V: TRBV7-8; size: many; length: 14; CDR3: ASSWGGRRVSTEAF
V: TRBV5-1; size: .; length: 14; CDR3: ASSLAGLVERETQY
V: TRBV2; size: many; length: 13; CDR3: ASSASLDPGTEAF
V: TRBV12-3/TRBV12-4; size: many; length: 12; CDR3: ASSRTSLAYEQY
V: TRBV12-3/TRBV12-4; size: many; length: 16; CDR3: ASSPYVLRSANTGELF
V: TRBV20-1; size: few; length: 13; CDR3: SARDTEGPGETQY
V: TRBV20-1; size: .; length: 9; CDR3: SASEGPSLH
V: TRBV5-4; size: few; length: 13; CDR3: ASRSRSGLNTEAF
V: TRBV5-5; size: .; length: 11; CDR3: ASSFPGLNTQY
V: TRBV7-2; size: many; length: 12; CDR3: ASSPAGVDEKLF
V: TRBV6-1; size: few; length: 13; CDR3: ASSGGGGSTDTQY
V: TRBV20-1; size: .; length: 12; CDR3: SARDQAQNQPQH
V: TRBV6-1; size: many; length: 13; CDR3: ASSTTGKGRNEQF
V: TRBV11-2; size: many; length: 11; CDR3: ASSLVTSNEQF
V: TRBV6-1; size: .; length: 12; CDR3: ASSGGTSTDTQY
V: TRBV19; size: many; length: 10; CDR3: ASSIAGNTIY
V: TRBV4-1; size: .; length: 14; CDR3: ASSQEPGGPYNEQF
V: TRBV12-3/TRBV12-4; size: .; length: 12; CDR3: ASSLYEGVTEAF
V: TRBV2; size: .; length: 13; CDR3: ASRGGQGNNYGYT
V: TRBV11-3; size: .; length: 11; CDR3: ASSLDTAVEQY
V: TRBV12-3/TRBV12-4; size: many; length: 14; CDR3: ASSPRLAGAHAEQY
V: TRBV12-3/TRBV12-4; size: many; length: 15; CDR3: ASSLGIGQGPVETQY
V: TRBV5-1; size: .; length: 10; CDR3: ASSLDAGTLH
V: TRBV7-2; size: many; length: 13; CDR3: ASSLEAGYNSPLH
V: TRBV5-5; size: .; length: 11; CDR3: ASSFMATGELF
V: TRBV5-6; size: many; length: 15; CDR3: ASSLRTGTASNQPQH
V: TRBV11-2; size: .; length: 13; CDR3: ASSSRSTRTDTQY
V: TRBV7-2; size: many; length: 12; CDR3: ASSPPGFGTEAF
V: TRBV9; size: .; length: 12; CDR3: ASSVASLSGEQY
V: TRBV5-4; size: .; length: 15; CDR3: ASSTTTSGAAGNTIY
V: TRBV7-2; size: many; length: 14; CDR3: ASSPRQGGSGNTIY
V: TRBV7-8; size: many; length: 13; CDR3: ASSLTTGIYNEQF
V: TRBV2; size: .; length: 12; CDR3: ASSRGGTDYEQY
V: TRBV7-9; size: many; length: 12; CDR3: ASSPRDRRNTIY
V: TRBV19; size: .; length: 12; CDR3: ASSTSGSRETQY
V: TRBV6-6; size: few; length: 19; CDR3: ASSYWSALAVHWTPQETQY
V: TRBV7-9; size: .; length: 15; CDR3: ASSPHRQPGGTYEQY
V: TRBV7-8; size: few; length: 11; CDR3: ASSLGGGEQQY